This TCR beta chain was found in a study of cytotoxic CD8 clonotypes in ibrutinib-treated CLL. Across the whole study: Among patients, approximately 25 responded partially and 2 completely; roughly 14 then stayed remitted and approximately twelve progressed after median about six years. General observations from the study: For progressing versus sustained-remission patients, sampling times were not the same.

V shed 0 bases and J shed 2 bases, with 14 bases lying between them. The CDR3 is made up of 16 amino acids. The germline V gene encodes CDR1 MNHEY and CDR2 SMNVEV (reference sequence). Depth targeted 1 in 200,000 to 1 in 1 million T cells, averaging 10x coverage per clonotype. The method was immunoSEQ multiplex PCR; TCRdb's version includes in-frame clones alone and lacks a portion of them. The sample contains around 130,000 clones, less than 90% of which appear only once. Concerning this clone itself: Its target is not known.

The clonotype originates from a human donor with chronic lymphocytic leukemia. Source: PBMCs, taken after 24 months of ibrutinib treatment. The V call is TRBV27, the J call TRBJ2-7; D remains ambiguous. The CDR3 DNA follows: TGTGCCAGCAGTTTATCCCCGGACGGCAGAACCTACGAGCAGTACTTC. Protein: CASSLSPDGRTYEQYF.